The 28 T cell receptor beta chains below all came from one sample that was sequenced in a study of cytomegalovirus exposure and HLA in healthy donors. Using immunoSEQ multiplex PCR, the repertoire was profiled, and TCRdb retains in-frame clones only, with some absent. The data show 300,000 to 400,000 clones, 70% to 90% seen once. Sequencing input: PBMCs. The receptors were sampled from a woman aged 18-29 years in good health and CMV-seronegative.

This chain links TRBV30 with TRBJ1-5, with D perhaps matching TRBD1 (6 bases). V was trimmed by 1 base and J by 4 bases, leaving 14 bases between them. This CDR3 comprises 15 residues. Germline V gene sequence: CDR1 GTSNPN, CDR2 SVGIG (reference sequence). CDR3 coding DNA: TGTGCCTGGAGTGGGGGGCAGGGGTGGAATCAGCCCCAGCATTTT. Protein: CAWSGGQGWNQPQHF.

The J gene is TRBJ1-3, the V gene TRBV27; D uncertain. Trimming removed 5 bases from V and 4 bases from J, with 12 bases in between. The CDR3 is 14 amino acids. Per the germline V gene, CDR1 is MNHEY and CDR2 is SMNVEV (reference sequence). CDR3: CASSPRGLGNTIYF. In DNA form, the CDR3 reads TGTGCCAGCAGTCCTCGAGGATTAGGAAACACCATATATTTT.

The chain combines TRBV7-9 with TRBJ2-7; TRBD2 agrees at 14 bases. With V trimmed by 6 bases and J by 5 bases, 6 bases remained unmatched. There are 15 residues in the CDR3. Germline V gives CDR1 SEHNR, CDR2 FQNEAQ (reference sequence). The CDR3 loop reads CASRRLAGGPNEQYF. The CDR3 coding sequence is TGTGCCAGCAGACGACTAGCGGGAGGGCCTAACGAGCAGTACTTC.

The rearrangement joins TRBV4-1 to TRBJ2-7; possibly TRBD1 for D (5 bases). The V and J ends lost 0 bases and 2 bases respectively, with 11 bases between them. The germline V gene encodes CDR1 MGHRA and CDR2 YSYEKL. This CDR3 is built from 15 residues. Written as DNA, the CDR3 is TGCGCCAGCAGCCAAGATGGCAGGGTCGCCTACGAGCAGTACTTC. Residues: CASSQDGRVAYEQYF.

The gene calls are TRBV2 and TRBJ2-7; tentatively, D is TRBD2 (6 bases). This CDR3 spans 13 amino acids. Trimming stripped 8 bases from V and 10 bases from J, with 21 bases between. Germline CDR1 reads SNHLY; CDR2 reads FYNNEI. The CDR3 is CASASEGRQGQYF. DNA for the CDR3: TGTGCCAGCGCGTCGGAGGGAAGGCAGGGCCAGTACTTC. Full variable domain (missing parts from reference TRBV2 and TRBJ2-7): EPEVTQTPSHQVTQMGQEVILRCVPISNHLYFYWYRQILGQKVEFLVSFYNNEISEKSEIFDDQFSVERPDGSNFTLKIRSTKLEDSAMYFCASASEGRQGQYFGPGTRLTVT.

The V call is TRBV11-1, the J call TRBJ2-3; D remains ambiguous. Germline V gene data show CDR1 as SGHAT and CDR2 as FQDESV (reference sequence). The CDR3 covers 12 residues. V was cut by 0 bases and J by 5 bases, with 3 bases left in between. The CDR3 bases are TGTGCCAGCAGCTTAGCGAGAGATACGCAGTATTTT. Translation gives CASSLARDTQYF.

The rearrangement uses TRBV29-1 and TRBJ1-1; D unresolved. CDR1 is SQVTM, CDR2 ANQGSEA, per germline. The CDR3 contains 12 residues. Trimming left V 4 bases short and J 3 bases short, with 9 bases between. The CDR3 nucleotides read TGCAGCGTTGTGTCAATCCACACTGAAGCTTTCTTT. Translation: CSVVSIHTEAFF.

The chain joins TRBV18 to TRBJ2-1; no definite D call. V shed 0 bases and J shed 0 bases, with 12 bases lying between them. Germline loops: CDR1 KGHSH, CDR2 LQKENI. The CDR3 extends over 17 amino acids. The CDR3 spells CASSPPVGPYSYNEQFF. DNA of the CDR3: TGTGCCAGCTCACCACCGGTCGGTCCGTACTCCTACAATGAGCAGTTCTTC. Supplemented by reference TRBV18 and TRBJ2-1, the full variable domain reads NAGVMQNPRHLVRRRGQEARLRCSPMKGHSHVYWYRQLPEEGLKFMVYLQKENIIDESGMPKERFSAEFPKEGPSILRIQQVVRGDSAAYFCASSPPVGPYSYNEQFFGPGTRLTVL.

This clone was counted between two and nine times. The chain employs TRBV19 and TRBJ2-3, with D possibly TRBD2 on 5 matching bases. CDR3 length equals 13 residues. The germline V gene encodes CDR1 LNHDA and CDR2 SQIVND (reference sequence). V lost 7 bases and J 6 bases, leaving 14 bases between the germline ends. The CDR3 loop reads CASKEGNGDTQYF. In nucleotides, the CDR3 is TGTGCCAGTAAAGAGGGAAATGGGGATACGCAGTATTTT. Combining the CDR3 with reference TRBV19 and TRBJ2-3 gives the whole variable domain DGGITQSPKYLFRKEGQNVTLSCEQNLNHDAMYWYRQDPGQGLRLIYYSQIVNDFQKGDIAEGYSVSREKKESFPLTVTSAQKNPTAFYLCASKEGNGDTQYFGPGTRLTVL.

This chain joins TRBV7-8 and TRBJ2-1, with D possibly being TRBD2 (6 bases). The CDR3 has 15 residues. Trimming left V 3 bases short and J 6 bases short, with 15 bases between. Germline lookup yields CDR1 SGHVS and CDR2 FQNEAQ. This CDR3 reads CASSFSGLPSNEQFF. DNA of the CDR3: TGTGCCAGCAGCTTTAGCGGCCTCCCCTCCAATGAGCAGTTCTTC.

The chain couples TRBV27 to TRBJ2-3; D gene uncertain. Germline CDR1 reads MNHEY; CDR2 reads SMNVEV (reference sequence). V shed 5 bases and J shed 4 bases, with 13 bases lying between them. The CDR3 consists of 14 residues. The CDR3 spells CASSTVAMADTQYF. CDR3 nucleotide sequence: TGTGCCAGCAGTACCGTTGCGATGGCAGATACGCAGTATTTT.

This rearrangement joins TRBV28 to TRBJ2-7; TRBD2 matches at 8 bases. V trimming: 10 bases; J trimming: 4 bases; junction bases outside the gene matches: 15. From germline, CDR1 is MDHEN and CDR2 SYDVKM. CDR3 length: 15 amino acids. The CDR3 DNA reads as TGTGCCACCCTACCACCGGGACTAGGTTCTTACGAGCAGTACTTC. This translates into CATLPPGLGSYEQYF.

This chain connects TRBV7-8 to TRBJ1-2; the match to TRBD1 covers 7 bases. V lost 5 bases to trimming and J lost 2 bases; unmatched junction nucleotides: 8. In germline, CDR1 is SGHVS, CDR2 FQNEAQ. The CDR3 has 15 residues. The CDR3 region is CASSPSDRANYGYTF. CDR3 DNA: TGTGCCAGCAGCCCTTCCGACAGGGCGAACTATGGCTACACCTTC.

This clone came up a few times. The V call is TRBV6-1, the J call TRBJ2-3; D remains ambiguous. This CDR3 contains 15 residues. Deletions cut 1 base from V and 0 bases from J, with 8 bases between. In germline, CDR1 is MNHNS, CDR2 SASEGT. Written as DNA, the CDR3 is TGTGCCAGCAGTGAAGACCCTAGTAGCACAGATACGCAGTATTTT. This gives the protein CASSEDPSSTDTQYF.

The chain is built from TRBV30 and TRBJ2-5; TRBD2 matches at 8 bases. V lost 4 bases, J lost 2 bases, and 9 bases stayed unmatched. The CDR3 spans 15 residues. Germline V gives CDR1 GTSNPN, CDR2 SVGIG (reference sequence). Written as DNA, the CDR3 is TGTGCCTGGAAATTAAGCGGGGGCCCTCAAGAGACCCAGTACTTC. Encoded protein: CAWKLSGGPQETQYF.

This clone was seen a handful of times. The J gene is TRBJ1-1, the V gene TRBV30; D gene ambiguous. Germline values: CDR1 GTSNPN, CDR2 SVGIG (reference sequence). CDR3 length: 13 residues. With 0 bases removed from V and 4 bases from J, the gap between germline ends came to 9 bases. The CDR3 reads CAWSVSAGTEAFF. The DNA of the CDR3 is TGTGCCTGGAGTGTTTCAGCGGGCACTGAAGCTTTCTTT.

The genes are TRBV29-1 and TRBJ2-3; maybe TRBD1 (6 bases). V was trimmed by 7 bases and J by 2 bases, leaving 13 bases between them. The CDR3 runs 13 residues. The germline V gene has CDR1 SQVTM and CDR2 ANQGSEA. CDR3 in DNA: TGCAGCGGAACCGGACAGAACACAGATACGCAGTATTTT. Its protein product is CSGTGQNTDTQYF.

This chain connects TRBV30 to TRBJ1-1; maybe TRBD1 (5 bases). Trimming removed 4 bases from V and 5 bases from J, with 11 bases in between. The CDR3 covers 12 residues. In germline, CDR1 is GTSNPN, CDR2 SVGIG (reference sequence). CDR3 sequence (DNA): TGTGCCTGGACCAAGGGGCATACTGAAGCTTTCTTT. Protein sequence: CAWTKGHTEAFF.

The CDR3 DNA reads as TGTGCCAGCAGTTTTCGGGTCACCTACGAGCAGTACTTC. Translated, it gives CASSFRVTYEQYF. The rearrangement links TRBV27 to TRBJ2-7; D call uncertain. Germline V gene sequence: CDR1 MNHEY, CDR2 SMNVEV (reference sequence). The CDR3 extends over 13 amino acids. V lost 3 bases, J lost 2 bases, and 8 bases lay in between.

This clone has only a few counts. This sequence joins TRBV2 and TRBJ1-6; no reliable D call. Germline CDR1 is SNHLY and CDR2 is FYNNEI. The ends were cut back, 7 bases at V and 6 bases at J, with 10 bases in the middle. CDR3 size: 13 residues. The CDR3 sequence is CASTGFSNSPLHF. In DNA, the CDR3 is TGTGCCAGCACCGGGTTTTCTAATTCACCCCTCCACTTT.

The CDR3 sequence: CASSPTGGAYNEQFF. The CDR3 nucleotides read TGCGCCAGCAGCCCGACGGGGGGCGCTTACAATGAGCAGTTCTTC. The rearrangement uses TRBV10-1 and TRBJ2-1; D is possibly TRBD2 (7 bases). V gave up 6 bases and J gave up 4 bases, with 16 bases separating them. Germline CDR1 is WNHNN and CDR2 is SYGVQD (reference sequence). The CDR3 is made up of 15 amino acids.

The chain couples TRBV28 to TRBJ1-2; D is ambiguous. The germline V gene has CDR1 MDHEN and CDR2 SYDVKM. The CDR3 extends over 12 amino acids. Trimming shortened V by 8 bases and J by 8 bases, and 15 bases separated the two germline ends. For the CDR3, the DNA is TGTGCCAGCGAGGAGGAGAGAGGAGGCTACACCTTC. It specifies CASEEERGGYTF.

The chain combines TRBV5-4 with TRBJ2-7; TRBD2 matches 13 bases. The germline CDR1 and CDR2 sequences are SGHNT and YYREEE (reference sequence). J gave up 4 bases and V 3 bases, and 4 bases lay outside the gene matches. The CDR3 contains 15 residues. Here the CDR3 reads CASSSGLAGPYEQYF. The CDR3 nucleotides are TGTGCCAGCAGCTCGGGACTAGCGGGGCCGTACGAGCAGTACTTC.

The CDR3 DNA is TGTGCCAGCCTCACCGGACTAGCAGAAGAGACCCAGTACTTC. Its translation is CASLTGLAEETQYF. This chain uses TRBV6-1 with TRBJ2-5, with TRBD2 identical over 8 bases. CDR1 and CDR2 from the germline V gene are MNHNS and SASEGT. Trimming cost V 8 bases and J 3 bases; bases outside gene matches: 8. This CDR3 has 14 amino acids.

In DNA form, the CDR3 reads TGCGCCAGCAGCCAACGTCCCTCCGGGGTCCAGTACTTC. It translates to CASSQRPSGVQYF. The V call is TRBV4-1, the J call TRBJ2-5; weak D call: TRBD2 (5 bases). The CDR3 has 13 amino acids. CDR1 and CDR2 (germline): MGHRA, YSYEKL. Trimming removed 2 bases from V and 10 bases from J, with 14 bases in between.

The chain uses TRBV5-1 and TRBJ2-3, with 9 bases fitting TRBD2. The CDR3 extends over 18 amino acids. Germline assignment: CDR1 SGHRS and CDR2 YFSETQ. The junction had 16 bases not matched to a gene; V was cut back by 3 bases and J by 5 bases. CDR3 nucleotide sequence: TGCGCCAGCAGCTCCGCCGGGGGGAGCGGGGGGAGTCAAGATACGCAGTATTTT. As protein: CASSSAGGSGGSQDTQYF.

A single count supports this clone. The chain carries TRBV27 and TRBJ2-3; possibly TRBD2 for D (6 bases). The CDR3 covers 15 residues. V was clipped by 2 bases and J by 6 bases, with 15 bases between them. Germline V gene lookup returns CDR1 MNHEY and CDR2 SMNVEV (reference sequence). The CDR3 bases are TGTGCCAGCAGTTTAGGGGGACTCTTGCGGGATACGCAGTATTTT. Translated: CASSLGGLLRDTQYF.

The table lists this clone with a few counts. The CDR3 loop is CASSVDRVHQPQHF. For the CDR3, the DNA is TGTGCCAGCAGTGTAGACAGGGTCCATCAGCCCCAGCATTTT. The chain employs TRBV6-1 and TRBJ1-5; 7 nucleotides match TRBD1. Germline loops: CDR1 MNHNS, CDR2 SASEGT. V shed 4 bases and J 5 bases; nucleotides not matched to a gene: 5. CDR3 length: 14 amino acids.